A single sample is the source of the 6 T cell receptor beta chains below, sequenced in a study of blood T cell repertoires in COVID-19. Method: immunoSEQ multiplex PCR; TCRdb's copy keeps in-frame clones and lacks some. The sample holds about 180,000 clones, about 86% seen once. Sequencing used peripheral blood. These receptors were taken from a woman younger than 45 with active or convalescent COVID-19.

The gene calls are TRBV19 and TRBJ1-3; the D is unclear. V dropped 5 bases and J dropped 0 bases, with 5 bases sitting between them. Germline assignment: CDR1 LNHDA and CDR2 SQIVND (reference sequence). The CDR3 runs 13 residues. The CDR3 sequence is CASSSYSGNTIYF. The DNA for the CDR3 is TGTGCCAGTAGTTCCTACTCTGGAAACACCATATATTTT.

DNA of the CDR3: TGCGCCTGCCACAGGGGGTCGAACACTGAAGCTTTCTTT. The encoded protein is CACHRGSNTEAFF. The chain uses TRBV5-1 and TRBJ1-1; TRBD1 matches 8 bases. CDR1 and CDR2 from the germline V gene are SGHRS and YFSETQ. V lost 10 bases, J lost 1 base, and 6 bases stayed unmatched. The CDR3 length is 13 residues.

In this sample, this clone turned up many times. V and J are TRBV18 and TRBJ2-1, with 10 bases matching TRBD1. Germline CDR1 KGHSH, CDR2 LQKENI. V gave up 3 bases and J gave up 6 bases; unmatched junction bases: 17. The CDR3 spans 19 residues. In nucleotides, the CDR3 is TGTGCCAGCTCACCCCGACAGGGGGCGATGACGGGAGCCTCCAATGAGCAGTTCTTC. This gives the protein CASSPRQGAMTGASNEQFF.

V is TRBV13 and J is TRBJ1-1; D is possibly TRBD1 (5 bases). Trimming left V 5 bases short and J 4 bases short, with 17 bases between. This CDR3 is built from 15 residues. Germline V gene sequence: CDR1 PRHDT, CDR2 FYEKMQ (reference sequence). The CDR3 sequence is CASSRLMTDTTEAFF. Written as DNA, the CDR3 is TGTGCCAGCAGCCGATTAATGACAGATACCACTGAAGCTTTCTTT.

The chain recombines TRBV11-2 with TRBJ1-5; D perhaps matches TRBD1 (6 bases). The CDR3 extends over 15 amino acids. Trimming left V 3 bases short and J 3 bases short, with 12 bases between. CDR1 is SGHAT, CDR2 FQNNGV, per germline. CDR3 in DNA: TGTGCCAGCAGCTTTGTGGGACAAGACAATCAGCCCCAGCATTTT. Its protein product is CASSFVGQDNQPQHF.

The V and J genes are TRBV9 and TRBJ2-3; the match to TRBD2 covers 7 bases. CDR1 SGDLS and CDR2 YYNGEE come from the germline V gene. The CDR3 runs to 17 residues. Trimming removed 4 bases from V and 2 bases from J; junction bases left unmatched: 13. CDR3 sequence (DNA): TGTGCCAGCAGCCCCAACGTGGGCGGGACTATCACAGATACGCAGTATTTT. Its translation is CASSPNVGGTITDTQYF.